Listed here is a single TCR beta chain. The data derive from a study of T cell clones after liver transplantation. Overall study context: TCRbeta sequencing after a pre-transplant mixed lymphocyte reaction identified graft-donor-reactive clones, later tracked in post-transplant blood. Three of eight recipients were HCV-positive; others had non-autoimmune, non-viral indications.

Using immunoSEQ multiplex PCR, the repertoire was profiled, and TCRdb retains in-frame clones only, with some absent. The data show about 120,000 clones, 90% seen once. This specimen consisted of CD4+ T cells from blood, obtained 12 months after liver transplant. This receptor was identified in a human patient who received a liver transplant. Part of the T cell pool may stem from the graft donor.

CDR3 residues: CASSQSGLGQPQHF. For the CDR3, the DNA is TGTGCCAGCAGCCAATCAGGGCTAGGTCAGCCCCAGCATTTT. The chain carries TRBV14 and TRBJ1-5; D perhaps matches TRBD1 (5 bases). V lost 2 bases to trimming and J lost 6 bases, with 11 bases between them. The CDR3 extends over 14 amino acids. The germline V gene has CDR1 SGHDN and CDR2 FVKESK.